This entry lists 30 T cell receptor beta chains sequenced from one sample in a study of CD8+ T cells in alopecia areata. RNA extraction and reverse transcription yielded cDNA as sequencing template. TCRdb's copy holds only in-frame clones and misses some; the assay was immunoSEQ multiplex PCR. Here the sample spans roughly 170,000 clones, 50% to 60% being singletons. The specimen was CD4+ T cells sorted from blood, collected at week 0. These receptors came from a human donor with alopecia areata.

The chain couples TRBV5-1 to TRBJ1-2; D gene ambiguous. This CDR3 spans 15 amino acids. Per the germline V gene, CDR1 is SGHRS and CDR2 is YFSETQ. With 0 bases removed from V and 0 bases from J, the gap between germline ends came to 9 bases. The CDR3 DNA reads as TGCGCCAGCAGCTTGGCCTTCGTAGCTAACTATGGCTACACCTTC. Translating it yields CASSLAFVANYGYTF. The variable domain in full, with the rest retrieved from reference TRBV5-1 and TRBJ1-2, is KAGVTQTPRYLIKTRGQQVTLSCSPISGHRSVSWYQQTPGQGLQFLFEYFSETQRNKGNFPGRFSGRQFSNSRSEMNVSTLELGDSALYLCASSLAFVANYGYTFGSGTRLTVV.

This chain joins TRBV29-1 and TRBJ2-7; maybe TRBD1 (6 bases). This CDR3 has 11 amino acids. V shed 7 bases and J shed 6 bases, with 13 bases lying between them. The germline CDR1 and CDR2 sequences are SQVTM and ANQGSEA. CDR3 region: CSGIRGGEQYF. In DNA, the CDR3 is TGCAGCGGTATCAGGGGTGGCGAGCAGTACTTC.

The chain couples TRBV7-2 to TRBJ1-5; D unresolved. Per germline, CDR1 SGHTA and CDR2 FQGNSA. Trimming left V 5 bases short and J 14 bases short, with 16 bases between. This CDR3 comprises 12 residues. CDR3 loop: CASSPRSGWKHF. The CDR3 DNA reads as TGTGCCAGCAGCCCCCGATCGGGGTGGAAGCATTTT.

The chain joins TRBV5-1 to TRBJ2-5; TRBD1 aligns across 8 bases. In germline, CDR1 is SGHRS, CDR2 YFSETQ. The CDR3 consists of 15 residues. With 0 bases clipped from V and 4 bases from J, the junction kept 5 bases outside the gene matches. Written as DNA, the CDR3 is TGCGCCAGCAGCTTGGCAGGACAGGGTGCAGAGACCCAGTACTTC. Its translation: CASSLAGQGAETQYF.

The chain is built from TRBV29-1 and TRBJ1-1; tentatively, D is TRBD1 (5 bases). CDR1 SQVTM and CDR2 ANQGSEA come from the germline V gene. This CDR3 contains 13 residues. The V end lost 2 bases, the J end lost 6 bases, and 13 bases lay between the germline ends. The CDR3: CSVERTLVPEAFF. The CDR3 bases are TGCAGCGTTGAACGGACACTCGTCCCTGAAGCTTTCTTT.

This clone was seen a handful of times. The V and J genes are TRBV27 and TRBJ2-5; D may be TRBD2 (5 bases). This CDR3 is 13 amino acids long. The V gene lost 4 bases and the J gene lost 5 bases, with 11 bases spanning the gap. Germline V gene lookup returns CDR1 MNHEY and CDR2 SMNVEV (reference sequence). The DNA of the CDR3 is TGTGCCAGCAGTTACGGTCCGGGGGAGACCCAGTACTTC. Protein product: CASSYGPGETQYF.

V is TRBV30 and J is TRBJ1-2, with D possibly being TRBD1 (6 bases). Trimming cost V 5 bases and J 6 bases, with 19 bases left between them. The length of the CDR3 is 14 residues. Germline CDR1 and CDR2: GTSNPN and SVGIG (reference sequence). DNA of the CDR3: TGTGCCTGGGGATCTTACAGGGATCCTCATGGCTACACCTTC. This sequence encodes CAWGSYRDPHGYTF.

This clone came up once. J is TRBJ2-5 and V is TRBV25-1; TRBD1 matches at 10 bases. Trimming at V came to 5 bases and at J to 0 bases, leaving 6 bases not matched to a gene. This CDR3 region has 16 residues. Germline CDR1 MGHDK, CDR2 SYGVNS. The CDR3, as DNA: TGTGCCAGCAGTCCCCAGGGACAGGGGAACCAAGAGACCCAGTACTTC. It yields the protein CASSPQGQGNQETQYF.

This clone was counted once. CDR3: CASSVAPGSLGGANVLTF. For the CDR3, the DNA is TGCGCCAGCAGCGTTGCCCCAGGGTCCTTGGGGGGGGCCAACGTCCTGACTTTC. The chain combines TRBV5-1 with TRBJ2-6, with D possibly matching TRBD1 (5 bases). Trimming took 4 bases from V and 4 from J, leaving 21 bases between them. The germline gives CDR1 SGHRS, CDR2 YFSETQ. The CDR3 covers 18 residues.

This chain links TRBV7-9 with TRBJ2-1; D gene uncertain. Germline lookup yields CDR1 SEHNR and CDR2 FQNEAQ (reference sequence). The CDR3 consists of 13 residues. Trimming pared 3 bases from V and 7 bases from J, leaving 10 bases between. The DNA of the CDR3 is TGTGCCAGCAGCTTCACGCTGACGAATGAGCAGTTCTTC. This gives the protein CASSFTLTNEQFF.

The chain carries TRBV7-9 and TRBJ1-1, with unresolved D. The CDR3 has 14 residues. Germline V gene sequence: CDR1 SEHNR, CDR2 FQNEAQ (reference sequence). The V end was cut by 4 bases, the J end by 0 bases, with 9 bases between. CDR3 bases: TGTGCCAGCAGCTGGAGGGAAATGAACACTGAAGCTTTCTTT. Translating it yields CASSWREMNTEAFF.

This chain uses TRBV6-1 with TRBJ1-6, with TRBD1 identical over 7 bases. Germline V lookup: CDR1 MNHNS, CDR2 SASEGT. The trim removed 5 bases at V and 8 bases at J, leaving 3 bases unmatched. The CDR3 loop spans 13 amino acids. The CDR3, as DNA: TGTGCCAGCAGTAGAGGGGGCGATTCACCCCTCCACTTT. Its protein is CASSRGGDSPLHF.

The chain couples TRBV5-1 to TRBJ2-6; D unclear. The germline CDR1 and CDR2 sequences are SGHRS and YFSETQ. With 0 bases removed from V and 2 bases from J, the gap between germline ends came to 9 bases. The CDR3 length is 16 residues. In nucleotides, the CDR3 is TGCGCCAGCAGCTTGGGGTACCGGGCTGGGGCCAACGTCCTGACTTTC. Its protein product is CASSLGYRAGANVLTF.

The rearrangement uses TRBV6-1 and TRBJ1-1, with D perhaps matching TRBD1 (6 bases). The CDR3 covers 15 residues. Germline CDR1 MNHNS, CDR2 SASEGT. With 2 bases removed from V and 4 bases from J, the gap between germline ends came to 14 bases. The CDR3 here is CASSEISGVSTEAFF. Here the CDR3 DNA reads TGTGCCAGCAGTGAAATATCAGGGGTGAGCACTGAAGCTTTCTTT.

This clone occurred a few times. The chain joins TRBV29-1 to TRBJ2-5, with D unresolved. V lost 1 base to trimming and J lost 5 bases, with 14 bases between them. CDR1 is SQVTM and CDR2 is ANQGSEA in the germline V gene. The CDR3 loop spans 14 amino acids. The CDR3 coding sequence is TGCAGCGTTGAAGCCATCTACAGTCGGGAGACCCAGTACTTC. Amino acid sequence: CSVEAIYSRETQYF.

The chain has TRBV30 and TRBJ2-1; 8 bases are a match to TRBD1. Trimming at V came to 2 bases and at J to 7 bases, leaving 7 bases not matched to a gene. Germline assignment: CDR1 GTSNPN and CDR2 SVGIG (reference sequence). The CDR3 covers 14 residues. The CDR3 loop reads CAWSPTGALNEQFF. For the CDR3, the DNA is TGTGCCTGGAGTCCGACAGGGGCCCTTAATGAGCAGTTCTTC.

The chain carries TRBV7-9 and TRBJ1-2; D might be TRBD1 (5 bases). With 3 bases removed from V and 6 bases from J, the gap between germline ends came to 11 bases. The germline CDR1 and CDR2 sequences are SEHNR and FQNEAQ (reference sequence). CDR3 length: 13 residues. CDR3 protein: CASSFPGRNGYTF. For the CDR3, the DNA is TGTGCCAGCAGCTTCCCAGGGAGGAATGGCTACACCTTC.

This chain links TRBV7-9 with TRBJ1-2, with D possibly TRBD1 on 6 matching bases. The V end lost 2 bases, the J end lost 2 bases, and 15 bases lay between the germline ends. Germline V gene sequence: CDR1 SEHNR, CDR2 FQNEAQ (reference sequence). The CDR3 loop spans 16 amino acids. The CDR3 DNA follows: TGTGCCAGCAGCTTACGATCGACAGGACCCAACTATGGCTACACCTTC. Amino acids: CASSLRSTGPNYGYTF.

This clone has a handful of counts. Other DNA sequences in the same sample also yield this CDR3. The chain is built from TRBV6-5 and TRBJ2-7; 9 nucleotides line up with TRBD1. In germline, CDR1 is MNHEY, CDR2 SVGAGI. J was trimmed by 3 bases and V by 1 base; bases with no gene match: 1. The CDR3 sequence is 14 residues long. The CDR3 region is CASSYWDRDYEQYF. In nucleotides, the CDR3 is TGTGCCAGCAGTTACTGGGACAGGGACTACGAGCAGTACTTC.

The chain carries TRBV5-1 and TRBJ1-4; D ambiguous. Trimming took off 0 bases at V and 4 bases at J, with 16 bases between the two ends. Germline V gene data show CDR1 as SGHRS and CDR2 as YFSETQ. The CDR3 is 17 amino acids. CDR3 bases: TGCGCCAGCAGCTTGGCCTCGGCAGGAAGGCGTAATGAAAAACTGTTTTTT. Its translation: CASSLASAGRRNEKLFF.

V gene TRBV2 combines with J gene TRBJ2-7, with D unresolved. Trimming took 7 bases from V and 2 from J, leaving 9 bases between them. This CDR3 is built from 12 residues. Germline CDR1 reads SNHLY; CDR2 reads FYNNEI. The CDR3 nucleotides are TGTGCCAGCACCTCCTTAACCTACGAGCAGTACTTC. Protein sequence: CASTSLTYEQYF. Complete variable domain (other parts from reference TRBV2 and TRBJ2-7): EPEVTQTPSHQVTQMGQEVILRCVPISNHLYFYWYRQILGQKVEFLVSFYNNEISEKSEIFDDQFSVERPDGSNFTLKIRSTKLEDSAMYFCASTSLTYEQYFGPGTRLTVT.

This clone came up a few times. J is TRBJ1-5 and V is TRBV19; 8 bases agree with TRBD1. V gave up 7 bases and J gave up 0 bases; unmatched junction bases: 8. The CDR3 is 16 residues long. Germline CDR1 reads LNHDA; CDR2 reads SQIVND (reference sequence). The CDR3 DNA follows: TGTGCCAGTACCCCCGGACAGGGTAATAGCAATCAGCCCCAGCATTTT. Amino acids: CASTPGQGNSNQPQHF. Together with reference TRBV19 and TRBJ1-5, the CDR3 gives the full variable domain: DGGITQSPKYLFRKEGQNVTLSCEQNLNHDAMYWYRQDPGQGLRLIYYSQIVNDFQKGDIAEGYSVSREKKESFPLTVTSAQKNPTAFYLCASTPGQGNSNQPQHFGDGTRLSIL.

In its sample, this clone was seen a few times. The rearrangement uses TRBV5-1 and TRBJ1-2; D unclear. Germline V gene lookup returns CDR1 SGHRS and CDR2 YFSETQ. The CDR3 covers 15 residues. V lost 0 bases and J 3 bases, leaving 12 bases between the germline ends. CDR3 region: CASSLETLADYGYTF. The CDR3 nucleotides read TGCGCCAGCAGCTTGGAAACGCTAGCGGACTATGGCTACACCTTC.

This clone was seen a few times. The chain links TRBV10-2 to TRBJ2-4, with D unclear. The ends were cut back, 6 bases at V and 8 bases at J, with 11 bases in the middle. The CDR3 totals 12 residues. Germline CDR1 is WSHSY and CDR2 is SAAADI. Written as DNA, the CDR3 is TGCGCCAGCAGCGACGCTCGGGACATTCAGTACTTC. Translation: CASSDARDIQYF.

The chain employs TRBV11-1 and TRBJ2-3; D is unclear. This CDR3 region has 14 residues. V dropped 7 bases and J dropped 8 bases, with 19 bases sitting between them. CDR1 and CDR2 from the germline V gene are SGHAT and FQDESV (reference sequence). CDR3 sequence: CASTIGQAPFTQYF. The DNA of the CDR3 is TGTGCCAGCACCATCGGGCAGGCCCCTTTTACGCAGTATTTT.

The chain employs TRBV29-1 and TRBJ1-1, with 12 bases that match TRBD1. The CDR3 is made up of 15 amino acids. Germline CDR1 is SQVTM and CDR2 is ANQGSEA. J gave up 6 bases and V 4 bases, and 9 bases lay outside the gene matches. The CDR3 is CSVGFWDRGPAEAFF. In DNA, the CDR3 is TGCAGCGTTGGGTTCTGGGACAGGGGGCCGGCTGAAGCTTTCTTT.

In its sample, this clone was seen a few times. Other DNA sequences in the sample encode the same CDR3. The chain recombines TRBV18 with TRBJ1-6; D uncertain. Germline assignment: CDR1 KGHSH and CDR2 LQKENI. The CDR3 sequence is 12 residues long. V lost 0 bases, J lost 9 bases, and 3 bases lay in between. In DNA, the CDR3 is TGTGCCAGCTCACCACCTGGTTCACCCCTCCACTTT. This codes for CASSPPGSPLHF.

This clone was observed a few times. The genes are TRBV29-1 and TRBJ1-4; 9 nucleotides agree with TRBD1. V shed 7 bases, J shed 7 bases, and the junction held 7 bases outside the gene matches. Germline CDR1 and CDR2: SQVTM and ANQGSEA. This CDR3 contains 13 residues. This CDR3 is CSATGTGSEKLFF. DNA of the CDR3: TGCAGCGCTACCGGGACAGGGAGTGAAAAACTGTTTTTT.

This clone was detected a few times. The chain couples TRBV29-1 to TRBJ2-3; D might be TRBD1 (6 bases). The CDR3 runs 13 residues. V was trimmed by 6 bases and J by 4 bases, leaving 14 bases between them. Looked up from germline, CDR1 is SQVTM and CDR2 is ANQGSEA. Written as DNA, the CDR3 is TGCAGCGTAAAGGGGGTGAACGCAGATACGCAGTATTTT. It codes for CSVKGVNADTQYF.

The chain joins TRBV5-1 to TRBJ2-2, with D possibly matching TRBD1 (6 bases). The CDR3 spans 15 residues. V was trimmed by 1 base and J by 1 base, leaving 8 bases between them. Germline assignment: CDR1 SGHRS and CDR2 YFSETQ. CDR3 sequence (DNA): TGCGCCAGCAGCTTGCTACAGGGGAACACCGGGGAGCTGTTTTTT. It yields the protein CASSLLQGNTGELFF.